Detailed here is one T cell receptor beta chain. Its matching antigen is unknown. Clones were sequenced by immunoSEQ multiplex PCR, and TCRdb holds only the in-frame ones, with some missing. In the table there are 68,000 or so clones, about 80% of which are singletons. These data belong to a study of T cell clones after liver transplantation. About the research overall: Post-transplant blood was tracked for graft-donor-reactive T cell clones identified in a pre-transplant mixed lymphocyte reaction. Tolerance: complete withdrawal held at least one year, liver enzymes staying within twice normal.

Study conclusions and caveats: A significant post-transplant drop in circulating graft-donor-reactive CD4 TCRbeta sequences occurred in most of the 8 subjects. Compared with third party-reactive sequences, donor-reactive ones declined more, independent of withdrawal success.

This CDR3 is built from 13 residues. Trimming removed 4 bases at V and 7 bases at J, with 14 bases between. Germline CDR1 SGDLS, CDR2 YYNGEE. This sequence was found in a human donor who received a liver transplant. The chain links TRBV9 to TRBJ1-2, with D perhaps TRBD1 (5 bases). This specimen was CD4+ T cells from blood, taken before liver transplant. The CDR3 DNA follows: TGTGCCAGCAGCTCCCAGGGAGTTGGTGGCTACACCTTC. Its translation is CASSSQGVGGYTF. Based on the CDR3 plus reference TRBV9 and TRBJ1-2, the full variable domain is DSGVTQTPKHLITATGQRVTLRCSPRSGDLSVYWYQQSLDQGLQFLIQYYNGEERAKGNILERFSAQQFPDLHSELNLSSLELGDSALYFCASSSQGVGGYTFGSGTRLTVV.